The rows below give T cell receptor beta chains drawn from one sample of a study of response to subunit inactivated influenza vaccine. One entry per CDR3 protein results from TCRdb running MiXCR on the RT-PCR reads. This sample has about half a million distinct CDR3 sequences, with roughly 25% found just once. The starting material was CD4+ T cells sorted from PBMCs, obtained less than 6 days after vaccination. The receptors were gathered from a man aged 50 to 59 who received an inactivated influenza vaccine. The CDR3 runs from the conserved cysteine through the conserved F or W. The order of the fields is CDR3 protein, J gene, V gene, CDR3 length.

CDR3 protein: CSVEKVGETQYF; J gene: TRBJ2-5; V gene: TRBV29-1; CDR3 length: 12
CDR3 protein: CASSQDPSRGLADTDTQYF; J gene: TRBJ2-3; V gene: TRBV4-2; CDR3 length: 19
CDR3 protein: CSAHPGGSGYTF; J gene: TRBJ1-2; V gene: TRBV20-1; CDR3 length: 12
CDR3 protein: CASSQKGQDENSYTF; J gene: TRBJ1-2; V gene: TRBV5-1; CDR3 length: 15
CDR3 protein: CSARTPRGGEETQYF; J gene: TRBJ2-5; V gene: TRBV20-1; CDR3 length: 15
CDR3 protein: CASSSTGGASQPQHF; J gene: TRBJ1-5; V gene: TRBV12-3/TRBV12-4; CDR3 length: 15
CDR3 protein: CASSPRTGGETGTDTQYF; J gene: TRBJ2-3; V gene: TRBV12-3/TRBV12-4; CDR3 length: 18
CDR3 protein: CASSQGRRMNTEAFF; J gene: TRBJ1-1; V gene: TRBV3-1; CDR3 length: 15
CDR3 protein: CASLFGGPASGANVLTF; J gene: TRBJ2-6; V gene: TRBV28; CDR3 length: 17
CDR3 protein: CASSSEAVNTEAFF; J gene: TRBJ1-1; V gene: TRBV7-9; CDR3 length: 14
CDR3 protein: CASSFSFGETQYF; J gene: TRBJ2-5; V gene: TRBV12-3/TRBV12-4; CDR3 length: 13
CDR3 protein: CSARTQGSNTGELFF; J gene: TRBJ2-2; V gene: TRBV20-1; CDR3 length: 15
CDR3 protein: CASSQTLGGGFTEAFF; J gene: TRBJ1-1; V gene: TRBV6-1; CDR3 length: 16
CDR3 protein: CASSYWVLGGRETQYF; J gene: TRBJ2-5; V gene: TRBV11-2; CDR3 length: 16
CDR3 protein: CASSLDNPSTDTQYF; J gene: TRBJ2-3; V gene: TRBV5-4; CDR3 length: 15
CDR3 protein: CASRGGRAPPSGANVLTF; J gene: TRBJ2-6; V gene: TRBV2; CDR3 length: 18
CDR3 protein: CASSLPPSFNEQFF; J gene: TRBJ2-1; V gene: TRBV7-9; CDR3 length: 14
CDR3 protein: CASSFPRDKKRGANYEQYF; J gene: TRBJ2-7; V gene: TRBV28; CDR3 length: 19
CDR3 protein: CASSSPYSGREQFF; J gene: TRBJ2-1; V gene: TRBV6-5; CDR3 length: 14
CDR3 protein: CASSPQGTANIQYF; J gene: TRBJ2-4; V gene: TRBV7-2; CDR3 length: 14
CDR3 protein: CASSPWTGGYGEQYF; J gene: TRBJ2-7; V gene: TRBV12-3/TRBV12-4; CDR3 length: 15
CDR3 protein: CASSQTRWGNEKLFF; J gene: TRBJ1-4; V gene: TRBV5-1; CDR3 length: 15
CDR3 protein: CASSLPRYNEQFF; J gene: TRBJ2-1; V gene: TRBV5-6; CDR3 length: 13
CDR3 protein: CASSQDSRVYETQYF; J gene: TRBJ2-5; V gene: TRBV4-1; CDR3 length: 15